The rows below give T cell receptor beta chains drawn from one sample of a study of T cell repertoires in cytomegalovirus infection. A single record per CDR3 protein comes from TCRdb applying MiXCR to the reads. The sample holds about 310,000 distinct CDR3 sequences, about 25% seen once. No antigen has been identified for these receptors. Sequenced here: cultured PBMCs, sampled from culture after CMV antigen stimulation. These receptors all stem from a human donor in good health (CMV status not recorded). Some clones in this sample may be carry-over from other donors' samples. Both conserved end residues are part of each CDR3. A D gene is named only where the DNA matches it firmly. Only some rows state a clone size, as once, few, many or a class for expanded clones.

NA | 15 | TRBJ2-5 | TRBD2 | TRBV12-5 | CASGVGLAAKETQYF | TGTGCTAGTGGTGTGGGACTAGCGGCGAAAGAGACCCAGTACTTC
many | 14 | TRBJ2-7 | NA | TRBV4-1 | CASSNPGGGHEQYF | TGCGCCAGCAGTAACCCAGGAGGGGGACACGAGCAGTACTTC
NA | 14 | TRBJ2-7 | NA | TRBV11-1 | CASSSRGQSYEQYF | TGTGCCAGCAGCTCGCGGGGACAGTCCTACGAGCAGTACTTC
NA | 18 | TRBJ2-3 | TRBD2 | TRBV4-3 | CASSQERELAGWFDTQYF | TGCGCCAGCAGCCAAGAAAGGGAACTAGCGGGATGGTTCGATACGCAGTATTTT
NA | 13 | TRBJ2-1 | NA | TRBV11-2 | CASSLDLRNEQFF | TGTGCCAGCAGCTTAGATCTTAGGAATGAGCAGTTCTTC
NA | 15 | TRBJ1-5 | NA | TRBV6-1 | CASSEGVYSNQPQHF | TGTGCCAGCAGTGAAGGAGTCTATAGCAATCAGCCCCAGCATTTT
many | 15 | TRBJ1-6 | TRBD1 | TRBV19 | CASSPRQGFNSPLHF | TGTGCCAGTAGTCCTCGACAGGGGTTCAATTCACCCCTCCACTTT
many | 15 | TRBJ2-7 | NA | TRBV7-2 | CASSPPLAGAGEQYF | TGTGCCAGCAGCCCTCCACTAGCCGGTGCTGGGGAGCAGTACTTC
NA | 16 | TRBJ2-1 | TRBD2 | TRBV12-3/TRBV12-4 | CASSQTSGRPQNEQFF | TGTGCCAGCAGTCAGACTAGCGGGAGGCCCCAAAATGAGCAGTTCTTC
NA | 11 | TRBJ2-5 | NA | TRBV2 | CAGGGKETQYF | TGTGCCGGCGGTGGGAAGGAGACCCAGTACTTC
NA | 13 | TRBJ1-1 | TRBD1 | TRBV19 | CASTPTGVTEAFF | TGTGCCAGTACCCCGACAGGGGTCACTGAAGCTTTCTTT
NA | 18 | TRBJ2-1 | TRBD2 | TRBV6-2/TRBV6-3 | CASSYGTKGLAGGGEQFF | TGTGCCAGCAGTTACGGGACAAAGGGACTAGCGGGAGGTGGTGAGCAGTTCTTC
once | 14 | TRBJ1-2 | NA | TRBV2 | CASSEASADYGYTF | TGTGCCAGCAGTGAAGCGTCGGCAGACTATGGCTACACCTTC
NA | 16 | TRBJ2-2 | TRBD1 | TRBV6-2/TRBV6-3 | CASTSQGARRAGELFF | TGTGCCAGCACCTCCCAGGGGGCGCGGAGAGCCGGGGAGCTGTTTTTT
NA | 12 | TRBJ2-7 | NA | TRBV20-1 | CSGHRVSYEQYF | TGCAGTGGCCACAGAGTCTCCTACGAGCAGTACTTC
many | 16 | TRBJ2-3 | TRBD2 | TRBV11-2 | CASSLTRVVAGDTQYF | TGTGCCAGCAGCTTAACCCGGGTGGTAGCGGGGGATACGCAGTATTTT
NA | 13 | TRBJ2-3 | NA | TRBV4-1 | CASSQRYTDTQYF | TGCGCCAGCAGCCAACGATACACAGATACGCAGTATTTT
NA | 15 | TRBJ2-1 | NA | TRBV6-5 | CASSYLGAVYNEQFF | TGTGCCAGCAGTTACTTGGGGGCTGTTTACAATGAGCAGTTCTTC
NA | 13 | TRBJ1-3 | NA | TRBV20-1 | CSASPSPGNTIYF | TGCAGTGCTAGTCCTAGCCCCGGAAACACCATATATTTT
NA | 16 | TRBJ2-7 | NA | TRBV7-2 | CASSLAGRLDQYEQYF | TGTGCCAGCAGCTTAGCGGGGAGACTAGACCAGTACGAGCAGTACTTC
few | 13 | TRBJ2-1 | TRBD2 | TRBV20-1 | CSARDHPAGAQFF | TGCAGTGCTAGAGATCACCCAGCGGGAGCGCAGTTCTTC
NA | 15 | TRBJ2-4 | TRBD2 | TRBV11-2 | CASSHPGTTKNIQYF | TGTGCCAGCAGTCACCCCGGGACTACCAAAAACATTCAGTACTTC
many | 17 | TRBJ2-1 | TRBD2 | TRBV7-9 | CASSAGGLAGRYNEQFF | TGTGCCAGCAGCGCGGGGGGACTAGCGGGACGCTACAATGAGCAGTTCTTC
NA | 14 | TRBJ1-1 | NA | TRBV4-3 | CASSRTARNTEAFF | TGCGCCAGCAGCCGGACAGCAAGGAACACTGAAGCTTTCTTT
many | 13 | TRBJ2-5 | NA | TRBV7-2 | CASSQLGEETQYF | TGTGCCAGCAGCCAACTAGGAGAAGAGACCCAGTACTTC
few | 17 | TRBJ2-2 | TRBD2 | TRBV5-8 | CASSPARASGSAGELFF | TGTGCCAGCAGCCCCGCTAGGGCTAGCGGGAGCGCCGGGGAGCTGTTTTTT
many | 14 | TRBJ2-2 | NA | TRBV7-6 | CASSLVARAGELFF | TGTGCCAGCAGCTTAGTTGCCAGGGCCGGGGAGCTGTTTTTT
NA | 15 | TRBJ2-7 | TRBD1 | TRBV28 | CASSGQPGQGGEQYF | TGTGCCAGCAGCGGGCAACCGGGACAGGGGGGCGAGCAGTACTTC
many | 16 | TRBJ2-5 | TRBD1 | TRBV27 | CASTARTGVFQETQYF | TGTGCCAGCACTGCTCGGACAGGGGTCTTCCAAGAGACCCAGTACTTC
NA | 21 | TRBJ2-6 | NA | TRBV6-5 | CASSYYEDSGTKNAGANVLTF | TGTGCCAGCAGTTACTACGAGGATTCCGGGACAAAGAATGCGGGGGCCAACGTCCTGACTTTC
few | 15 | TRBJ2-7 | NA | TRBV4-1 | CASSQTRDTSYEQYF | TGCGCCAGCAGCCAGACCCGGGACACATCCTACGAGCAGTACTTC
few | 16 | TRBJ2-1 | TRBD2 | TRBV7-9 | CASSPDVGGGPNEQFF | TGTGCCAGCAGCCCGGATGTCGGCGGGGGTCCAAATGAGCAGTTCTTC
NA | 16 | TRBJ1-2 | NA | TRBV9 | CASSATPYRALGGYTF | TGTGCCAGCAGCGCAACCCCGTACCGGGCCTTGGGAGGCTACACCTTC